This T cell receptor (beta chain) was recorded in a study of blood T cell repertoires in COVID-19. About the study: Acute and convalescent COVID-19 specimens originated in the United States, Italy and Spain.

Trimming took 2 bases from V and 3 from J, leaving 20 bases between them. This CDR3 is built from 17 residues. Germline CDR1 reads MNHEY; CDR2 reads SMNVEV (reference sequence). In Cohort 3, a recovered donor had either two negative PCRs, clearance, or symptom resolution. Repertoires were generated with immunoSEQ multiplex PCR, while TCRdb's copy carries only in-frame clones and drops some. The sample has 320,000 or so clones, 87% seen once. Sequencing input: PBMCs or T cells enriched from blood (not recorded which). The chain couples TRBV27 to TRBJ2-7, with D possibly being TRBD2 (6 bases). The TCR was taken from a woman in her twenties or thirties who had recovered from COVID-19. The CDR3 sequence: CASSLTTSGRGFYEQYF. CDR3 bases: TGTGCCAGCAGTTTAACCACCTCGGGTCGGGGGTTCTACGAGCAGTACTTC.